This T cell receptor beta chain comes out of a study of T cell repertoires in cytomegalovirus infection. Trimming removed 7 bases at V and 7 bases at J, with 17 bases between. Per germline, CDR1 ENHRY and CDR2 SYGVKD. The CDR3 length is 14 residues. TCRdb independently ran MiXCR on the reads; one entry per CDR3 protein. The sample consists of about 890,000 distinct CDR3 sequences, approximately 30% of them appearing once. As regards this clonotype: Its antigen is as yet unknown.

Study findings and constraints: In two of eight donors, the top clonotype was HLA-C-restricted CMV-specific.

Sequencing was performed on cultured CD8+ T cells from PBMCs, taken from culture after CMV antigen stimulation. The source of this sequence is a human donor in good health (CMV status not recorded). Some clones in this sample may be carry-over from other donors' samples. This chain uses TRBV10-3 with TRBJ2-1, with D unclear. The CDR3 spells CAINLGPLENEQFF. The CDR3 DNA follows: TGTGCCATCAACCTAGGGCCTCTCGAGAATGAGCAGTTCTTC.